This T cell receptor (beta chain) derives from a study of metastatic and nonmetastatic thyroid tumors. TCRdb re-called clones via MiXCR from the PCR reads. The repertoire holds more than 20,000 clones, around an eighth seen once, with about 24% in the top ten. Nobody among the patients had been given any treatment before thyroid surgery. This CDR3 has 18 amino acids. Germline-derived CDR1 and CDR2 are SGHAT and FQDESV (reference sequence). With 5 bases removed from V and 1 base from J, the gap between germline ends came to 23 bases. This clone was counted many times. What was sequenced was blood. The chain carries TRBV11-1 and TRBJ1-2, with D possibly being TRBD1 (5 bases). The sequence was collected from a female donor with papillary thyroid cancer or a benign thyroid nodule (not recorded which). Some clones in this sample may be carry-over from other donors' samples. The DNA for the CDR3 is TGTGCCAGCAGCCCGGGCGGGGCAGTCTCGAACCTTAACTATGGCTACACCTTC. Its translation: CASSPGGAVSNLNYGYTF.